A selection of T cell receptor beta chains follows, all from one sample in a study of cytomegalovirus exposure and HLA in healthy donors. TCRdb's table, derived via immunoSEQ multiplex PCR, lists solely in-frame clones and lacks some. The top ten clones hold 1.5% to 2% of a sample with some 190,000 clones, around 78% of them seen once. The sequenced material came from PBMCs. The receptors derive from a man between 18 and 35 years old in good health and CMV-seronegative. Each CDR3 is given with its conserved first and last residue. Fields, in order: V gene, J gene, D gene, clone size, CDR3 DNA, CDR3 protein. The D gene is left open where the match is weak. Only some rows state a clone size, as once, few, many or a class for expanded clones.

TRBV5-8	TRBJ2-1	TRBD1	-	TGTGCCAGCAGCTCACACATCGACAGGGGGCTCCGTAATGAGCAGTTCTTC	CASSSHIDRGLRNEQFF
TRBV6-6	TRBJ2-1	TRBD2	-	TGTGCCAGCAGTTACCCCCGGGGGAGCGGGGGGAATGAGCAGTTCTTC	CASSYPRGSGGNEQFF
TRBV9	TRBJ2-5	TRBD2	once	TGTGCCAGCAGCGTACCTCGGGGGGGCGAAGAGACCCAGTACTTC	CASSVPRGGEETQYF
TRBV6-5	TRBJ2-7	TRBD1	-	TGTGCCAGCAGTTACTCGACGGGACAGGGGTCCTACGAGCAGTACTTC	CASSYSTGQGSYEQYF
TRBV7-9	TRBJ2-3	-	-	TGTGCCAGCAGCCTACTTTTGGGACACGACACAGATACGCAGTATTTT	CASSLLLGHDTDTQYF
TRBV10-3	TRBJ1-6	-	-	TGTGCCATCAGTGAGACAGGGTTTAATTCACCCCTCCACTTT	CAISETGFNSPLHF
TRBV19	TRBJ2-1	TRBD2	-	TGTGCCAGTAGTACCGGGACTAGCGGGAGTTACAGGTTCTTC	CASSTGTSGSYRFF
TRBV5-8	TRBJ1-2	-	-	TGTGCCAGCAGCCGCATGACGGGATCACTATATGGCTACACCTTC	CASSRMTGSLYGYTF
TRBV5-8	TRBJ2-3	-	few	TGTGCCAGCAGCTCCCGGACAGCAAGCACAGATACGCAGTATTTT	CASSSRTASTDTQYF
TRBV7-6	TRBJ2-7	-	-	TGTGCCAGCAGCTTAGGCACTAGAGCCGAGCAGTACTTC	CASSLGTRAEQYF
TRBV1	TRBJ1-5	-	-	TGCACCAGCAGCCCGGGGGTGGGGCGGCGGCCTTTTCAGCCCCAGCATTTT	CTSSPGVGRRPFQPQHF
TRBV19	TRBJ2-7	-	-	TGTGCCAGTAGTCTCTCCCAGGGGCCAGATTACGAGCAGTACTTC	CASSLSQGPDYEQYF
TRBV7-9	TRBJ2-7	TRBD1	-	TGTGCCAGCAGCTTAGGGTGGCAGGGGGCGTACTACGAGCAGTACTTC	CASSLGWQGAYYEQYF
TRBV6-6	TRBJ2-1	TRBD2	-	TGTGCCAGCAGCCGCGGACTAGCGGGAGTATCGCAGTTCTTC	CASSRGLAGVSQFF
TRBV6-4	TRBJ2-3	TRBD2	few	TGTGCCAGCAGTGAAAGCGGGGGGGCCACAGATACGCAGTATTTT	CASSESGGATDTQYF
TRBV28	TRBJ2-7	TRBD1	few	TGTGCCAGCAGACGGAGACAGGGTGGCTCCTACGAGCAGTACTTC	CASRRRQGGSYEQYF
TRBV6-6	TRBJ2-7	TRBD2	few	TGTGCCAGCAGTTACTCGCCGGGGGGTTCTTCCTACGAGCAGTACTTC	CASSYSPGGSSYEQYF
TRBV5-1	TRBJ2-7	-	-	TGCGCCAGCAGCTTGGGCGGTGCCCTCTCCTACGAGCAGTACTTC	CASSLGGALSYEQYF
TRBV19	TRBJ2-1	-	-	TGTGCCAGTAAGCGTCGGTGGGACAATGAGCAGTTCTTC	CASKRRWDNEQFF
TRBV5-1	TRBJ2-2	TRBD1	-	TGCGCCAGCACCAGAGGGGGCGGATCGAACACCGGGGAGCTGTTTTTT	CASTRGGGSNTGELFF
TRBV29-1	TRBJ2-1	TRBD2	few	TGCAGCGTTGAAGTAGCGGGGGGGGACAATGAGCAGTTCTTC	CSVEVAGGDNEQFF
TRBV5-8	TRBJ2-5	TRBD2	-	TGTGCCAGCAGCATGGGGACTAGCGGAGAGGTGGAGACCCAGTACTTC	CASSMGTSGEVETQYF